This T cell receptor (beta chain) is from a study of blood T cell repertoires in COVID-19. For the study at large: The United States, Italy and Spain supplied acute and convalescent COVID-19 samples. The cDNA or gDNA used as material had been derived from T cells, B-cell-depleted T cells, or PBMCs.

CDR3 length: 14 residues. In germline, CDR1 is SGHNT, CDR2 YYREEE (reference sequence). The trim removed 2 bases at V and 8 bases at J, leaving 4 bases unmatched. In the source study's methods: By means of reference gene primer amplification, nucleated cell counts were estimated. Data came from immunoSEQ multiplex PCR; TCRdb stores just in-frame clones and leaves some out. V, J and clone size were drawn from that table, and D and trimming were deduced from the DNA. The table has fewer than 250,000 clones, 82% seen once. The source of this sequence is a woman of 80 years or more with acute or convalescent COVID-19. The sample comprised peripheral blood. The V gene is TRBV5-4, the J gene TRBJ1-2, with 12 bases matching TRBD1. The CDR3 protein is CASSLTGTGGGYTF. CDR3 DNA: TGTGCCAGCAGCTTAACCGGGACAGGGGGCGGCTACACCTTC.